This T cell receptor beta chain was captured by sequencing in a study of T cells in women clearing cervical HPV infection. Comments on this clone: The read ends 3 residues before the CDR3 terminus; that terminus is restored from the germline J gene.

Germline CDR1 reads SEHNR; CDR2 reads FQNEAQ (reference sequence). Trimming left V 5 bases short and J 1 base short, with 8 bases between. The CDR3 length is 13 residues. Some clones are missing from TCRdb's copy, which holds only in-frame ones; the method was immunoSEQ multiplex PCR. The ten top clones account for approximately 5.3%, within a sample of tens of thousands of clones. The TCR originated in a woman aged 18 to 75 with a cervical HPV16 infection that either progressed to CIN3+ or cleared (not recorded which). Sequencing was carried out using blood buffy coat. The chain uses TRBV7-9 and TRBJ1-1, with D possibly TRBD1 on 6 matching bases. The sequenced CDR3 bases are TGTGCCAGCAGCCAGACAGGGAACACTGAA. Translating it yields CASSQTGNTE. The complete CDR3 reads CASSQTGNTEAFF.